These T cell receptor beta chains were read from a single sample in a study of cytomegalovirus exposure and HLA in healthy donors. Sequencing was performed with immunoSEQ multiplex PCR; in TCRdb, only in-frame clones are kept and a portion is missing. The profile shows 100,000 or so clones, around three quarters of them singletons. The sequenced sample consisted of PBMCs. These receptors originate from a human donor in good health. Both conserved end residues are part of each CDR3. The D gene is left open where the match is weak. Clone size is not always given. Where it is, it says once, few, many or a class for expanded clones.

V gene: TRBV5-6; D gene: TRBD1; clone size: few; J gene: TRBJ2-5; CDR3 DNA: TGTGCCAGCAGCTCGGACAGGGCGGAGACCCAGTACTTC; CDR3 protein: CASSSDRAETQYF
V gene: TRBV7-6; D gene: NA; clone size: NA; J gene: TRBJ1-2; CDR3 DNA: TGTGCCAGCAGCCCACAACCGGGATCCAACTATGGCTACACCTTC; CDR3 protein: CASSPQPGSNYGYTF
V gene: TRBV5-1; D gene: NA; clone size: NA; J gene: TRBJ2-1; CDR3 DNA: TGCGCCAGCAGCTTGGAGGGACTGAAATACAATGAGCAGTTCTTC; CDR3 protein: CASSLEGLKYNEQFF
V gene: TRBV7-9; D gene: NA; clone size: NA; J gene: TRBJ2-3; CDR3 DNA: TGTGCCAGCAGCTTAGGGAGGACGCAGTATTTT; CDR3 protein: CASSLGRTQYF
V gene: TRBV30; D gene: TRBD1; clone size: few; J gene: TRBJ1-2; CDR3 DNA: TGTGCCTGGAGTGTAATGAGACAGGGGGCCTTAGCTAACTATGGCTACACCTTC; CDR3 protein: CAWSVMRQGALANYGYTF
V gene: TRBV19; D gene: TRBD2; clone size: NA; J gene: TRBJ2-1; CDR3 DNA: TGTGCCAGTAGTATCGCTAGCGGGGACAATGAGCAGTTCTTC; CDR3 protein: CASSIASGDNEQFF
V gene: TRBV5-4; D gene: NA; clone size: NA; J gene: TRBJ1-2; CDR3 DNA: TGTGCCAGCAGCTCCCGGGACAACAGGGGCTACACCTTC; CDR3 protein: CASSSRDNRGYTF
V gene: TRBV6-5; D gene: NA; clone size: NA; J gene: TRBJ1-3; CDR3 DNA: TGTGCCAGCAGTATATCGCTTAGCTCTGGAAACACCATATATTTT; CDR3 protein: CASSISLSSGNTIYF
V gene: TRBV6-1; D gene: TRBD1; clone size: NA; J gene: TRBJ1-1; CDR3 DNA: TGTGCCAGCAGTCCCCAGACAGGGATGAACACTGAAGCTTTCTTT; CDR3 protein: CASSPQTGMNTEAFF
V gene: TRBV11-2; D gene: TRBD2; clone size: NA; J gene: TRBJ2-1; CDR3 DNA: TGTGCCAGCAGTTCGGGACTAGCGGGGGGGCAACCCAATGAGCAGTTCTTC; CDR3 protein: CASSSGLAGGQPNEQFF
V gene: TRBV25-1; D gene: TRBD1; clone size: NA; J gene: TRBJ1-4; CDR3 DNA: TGTGCCAGCAGTGACCCTTCCGGGACAGGGAATGAAAAACTGTTTTTT; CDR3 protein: CASSDPSGTGNEKLFF
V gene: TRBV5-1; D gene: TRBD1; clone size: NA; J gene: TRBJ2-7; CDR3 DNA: TGCGCCAGCAGCTTGGGGGACAGGGCCCGCTCCTACGAGCAGTACTTC; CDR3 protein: CASSLGDRARSYEQYF
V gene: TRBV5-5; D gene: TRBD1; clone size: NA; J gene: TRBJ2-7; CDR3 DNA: TGTGCCAGCAGTCTTGCGACAGGGGCGCCCTACGAGCAGTACTTC; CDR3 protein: CASSLATGAPYEQYF
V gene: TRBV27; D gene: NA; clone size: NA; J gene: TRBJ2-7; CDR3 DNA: TGTGCCAGCAGTTCCCTGGGTCGGCAGGGCGAGCAGTACTTC; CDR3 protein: CASSSLGRQGEQYF
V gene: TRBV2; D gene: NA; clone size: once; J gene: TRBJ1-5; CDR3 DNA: TGTGCCAGCAGTTCCGGACCTCAGGGACAGCCCCAGCATTTT; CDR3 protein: CASSSGPQGQPQHF
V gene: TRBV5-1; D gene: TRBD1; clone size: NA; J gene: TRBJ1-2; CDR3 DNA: TGCGCCAGCAGCTTAGGAGCACAGGGGATCCTCTTCCTATATGGCTACACCTTC; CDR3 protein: CASSLGAQGILFLYGYTF
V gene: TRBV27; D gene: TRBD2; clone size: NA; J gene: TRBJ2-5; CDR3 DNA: TGTGCCAGCAGTGTATTCGGACTAGCGGGCCGCCAAGAGACCCAGTACTTC; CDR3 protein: CASSVFGLAGRQETQYF
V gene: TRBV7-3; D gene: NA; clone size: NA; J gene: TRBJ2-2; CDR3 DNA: TGTGCCAGCAGCTTATTTCTGAACACCGGGGAGCTGTTTTTT; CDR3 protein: CASSLFLNTGELFF
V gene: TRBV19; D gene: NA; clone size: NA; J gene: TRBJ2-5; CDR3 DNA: TGTGCCAGCGCTACGGGGTACCAAGAGACCCAGTACTTC; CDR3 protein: CASATGYQETQYF
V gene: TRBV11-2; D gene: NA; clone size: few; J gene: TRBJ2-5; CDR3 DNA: TGTGCCAGCAGCTTAGCCCAGGGGCGGGAGACCCAGTACTTC; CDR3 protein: CASSLAQGRETQYF
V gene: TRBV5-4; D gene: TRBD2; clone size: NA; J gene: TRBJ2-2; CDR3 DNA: TGTGCCAGCAGCCTCGGGACTAGCTCAAACGGGGAGCTGTTTTTT; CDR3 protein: CASSLGTSSNGELFF
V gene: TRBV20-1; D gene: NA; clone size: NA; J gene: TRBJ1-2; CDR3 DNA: TGCAGTGCACGCAAGGACAAAGGCTACACCTTC; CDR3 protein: CSARKDKGYTF
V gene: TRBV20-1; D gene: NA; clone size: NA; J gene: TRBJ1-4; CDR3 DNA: TGCAGTGCTAGAGATGATAGCTGGAGGCTTTTT; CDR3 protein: CSARDDSWRLF
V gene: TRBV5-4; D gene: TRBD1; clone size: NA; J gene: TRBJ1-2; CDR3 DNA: TGTGCCAGCAGCTCAACCTCTCCGGGACAGGGTTTTGGCTACACCTTC; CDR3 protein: CASSSTSPGQGFGYTF
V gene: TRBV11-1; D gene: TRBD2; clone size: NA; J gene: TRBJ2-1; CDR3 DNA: TGTGCCAGCAGCTTAGGTGGGCGGGGGAACTCCTACAATGAGCAGTTCTTC; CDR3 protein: CASSLGGRGNSYNEQFF
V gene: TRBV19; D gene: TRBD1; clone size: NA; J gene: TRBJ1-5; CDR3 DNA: TGTGCCAGTAGTACGGGGACAGGGGGTGGACAGCCCCAGCATTTT; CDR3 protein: CASSTGTGGGQPQHF
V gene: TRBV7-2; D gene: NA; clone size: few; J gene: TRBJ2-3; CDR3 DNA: TGTGCCAGCAGCCTCGACCGTTCCAGGGATACGCAGTATTTT; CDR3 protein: CASSLDRSRDTQYF
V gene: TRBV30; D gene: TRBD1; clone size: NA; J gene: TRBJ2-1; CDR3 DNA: TGTGCCTGGAGTCCCCACAGGGGGGTGGATAATGAGCAGTTCTTC; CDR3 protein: CAWSPHRGVDNEQFF
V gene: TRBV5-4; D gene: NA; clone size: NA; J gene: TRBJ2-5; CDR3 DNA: TGTGCCAGCAGCTCGACCGGGAGAGAAGAGACCCAGTACTTC; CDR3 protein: CASSSTGREETQYF
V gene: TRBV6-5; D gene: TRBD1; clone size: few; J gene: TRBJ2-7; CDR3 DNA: TGTGCCAGCAGTACCCGGGGACAGCCTTACGAGCAGTACTTC; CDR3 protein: CASSTRGQPYEQYF
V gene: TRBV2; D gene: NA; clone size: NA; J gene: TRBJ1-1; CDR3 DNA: TGTGCCAGCAGCGAATCCAGGGTGAACACTGAAGCTTTCTTT; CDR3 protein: CASSESRVNTEAFF
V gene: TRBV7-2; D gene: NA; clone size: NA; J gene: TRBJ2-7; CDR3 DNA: TGTGCCAGCAGCTTAGCGCGGACAGCCTACGAGCAGTACTTC; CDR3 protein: CASSLARTAYEQYF
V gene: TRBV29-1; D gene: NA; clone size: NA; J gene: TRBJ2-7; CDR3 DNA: TGCAGCGTCGTACAGGGAGCCTACGAGCAGTACTTC; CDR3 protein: CSVVQGAYEQYF
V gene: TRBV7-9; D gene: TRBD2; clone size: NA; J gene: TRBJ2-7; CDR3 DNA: TGTGCCAGCAGCTTAGCTGGGACTACCTACGAGCAGTACTTC; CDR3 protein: CASSLAGTTYEQYF
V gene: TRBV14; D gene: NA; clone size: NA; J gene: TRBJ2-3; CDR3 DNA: TGTGCCAGCAGCCGACTACAAGCTTATACGCAGTATTTT; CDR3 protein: CASSRLQAYTQYF
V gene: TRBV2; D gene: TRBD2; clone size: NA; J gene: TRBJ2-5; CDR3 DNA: TGTGCCAGCAGCTCCCCGGGACTAGTAAAAGAGACCCAGTACTTC; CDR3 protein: CASSSPGLVKETQYF
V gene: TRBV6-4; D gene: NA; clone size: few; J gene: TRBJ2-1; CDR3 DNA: TGTGCCAGCAGTTACTCGACAGGAGAGCAGTTCTTC; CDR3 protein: CASSYSTGEQFF
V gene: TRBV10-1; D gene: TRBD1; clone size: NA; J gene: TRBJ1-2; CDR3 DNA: TGCGCCAGCAGTGAGACAGGGGTGAGGCATGGCTACACCTTC; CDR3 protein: CASSETGVRHGYTF
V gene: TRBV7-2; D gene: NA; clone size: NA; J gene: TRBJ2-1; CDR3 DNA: TGTGCCAGCAGCTTAGCGAGCGGGACAAGCTCCTACAATGAGCAGTTCTTC; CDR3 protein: CASSLASGTSSYNEQFF
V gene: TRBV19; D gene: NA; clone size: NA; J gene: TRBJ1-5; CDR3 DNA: TGTGCCAGTAGTATTCCGAGGAGGCGTGGTCAGCCCCAGCATTTT; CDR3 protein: CASSIPRRRGQPQHF
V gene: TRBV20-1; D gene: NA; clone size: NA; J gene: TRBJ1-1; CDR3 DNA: TGCAGTGCCCGAGAAGTTACTGAAGCTTTCTTT; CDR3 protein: CSAREVTEAFF
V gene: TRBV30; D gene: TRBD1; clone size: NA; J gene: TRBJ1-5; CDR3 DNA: TGTGCCTGGAGTGGACAGGGGGGCCAGCCCCAGCATTTT; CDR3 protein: CAWSGQGGQPQHF
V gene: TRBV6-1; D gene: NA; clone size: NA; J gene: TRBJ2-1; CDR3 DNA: TGTGCCAGCAGCCCCTTCAGGGATGAGCAGTTCTTC; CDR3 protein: CASSPFRDEQFF
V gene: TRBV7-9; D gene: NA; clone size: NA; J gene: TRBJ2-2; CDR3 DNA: TGTGCCAGCAGCAAGCCGGGACTTTCCCGCGGGGAGCTGTTTTTT; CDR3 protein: CASSKPGLSRGELFF
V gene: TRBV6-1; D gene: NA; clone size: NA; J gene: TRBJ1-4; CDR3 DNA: TGTGCCAGCTCGCGTATGGGCTCAACTAATGAAAAACTGTTTTTT; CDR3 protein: CASSRMGSTNEKLFF
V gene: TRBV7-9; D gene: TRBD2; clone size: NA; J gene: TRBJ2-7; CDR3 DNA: TGTGCCAGCAGGGGACTAGCGGGAGCGAACGAGCAGTACTTC; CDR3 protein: CASRGLAGANEQYF
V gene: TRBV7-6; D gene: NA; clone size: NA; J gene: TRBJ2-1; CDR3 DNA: TGTGCCAGCAGCCCAGACAGTACTAGCATCGGTGAGCAGTTCTTC; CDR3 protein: CASSPDSTSIGEQFF
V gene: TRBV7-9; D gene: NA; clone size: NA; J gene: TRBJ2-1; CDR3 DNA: TGTGCCAGCAGCCCTCGACAGGACTTCTCCTACAATGAGCAGTTCTTC; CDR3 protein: CASSPRQDFSYNEQFF
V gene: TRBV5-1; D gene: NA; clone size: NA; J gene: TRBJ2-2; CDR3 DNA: TGCGCCAGCAGCTTAGGGAGAAACACCGGGGAGCTGTTTTTT; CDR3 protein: CASSLGRNTGELFF
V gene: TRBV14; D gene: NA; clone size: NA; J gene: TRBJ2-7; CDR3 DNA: TGTGCCAGCAGCCAAGTGAATAGCTACGAGCAGTACTTC; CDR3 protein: CASSQVNSYEQYF
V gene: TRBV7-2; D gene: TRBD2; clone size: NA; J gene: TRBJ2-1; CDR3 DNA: TGTGCCAGCAGCCAAATGGGGACTAAAAACAATGAGCAGTTCTTC; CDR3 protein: CASSQMGTKNNEQFF
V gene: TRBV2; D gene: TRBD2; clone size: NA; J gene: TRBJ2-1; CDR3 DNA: TGTGCCAGCAGGGGCGGGACTAGCGGGAGGTACAATGAGCAGTTCTTC; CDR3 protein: CASRGGTSGRYNEQFF
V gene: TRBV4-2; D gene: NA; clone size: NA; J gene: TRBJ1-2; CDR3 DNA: TGTGCCAGCAGCCAAGCCCTCACGGCAGCGACGAGGTATGGCTACACCTTC; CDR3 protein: CASSQALTAATRYGYTF
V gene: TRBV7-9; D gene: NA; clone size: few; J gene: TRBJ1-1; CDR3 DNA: TGTGCCACCATCCTGAACACTGAAGCTTTCTTT; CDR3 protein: CATILNTEAFF
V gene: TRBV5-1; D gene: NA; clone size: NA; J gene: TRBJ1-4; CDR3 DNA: TGCACCAGCAGCTTAGGTCGGGGTGCCACTAATGAAAAACTGTTTTTT; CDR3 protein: CTSSLGRGATNEKLFF